The 9 T cell receptor beta chains listed next were all sequenced from one sample in a study of cytomegalovirus exposure and HLA in healthy donors. PCR amplification relied on 60 Vbeta primers (plus 13 Jbeta primers). The table came from immunoSEQ multiplex PCR; TCRdb's copy has only in-frame clones and leaves some out. The data contain 150,000 to 200,000 clones, approximately 80% of them singletons. Sequencing was performed on PBMCs. The receptors here all came from a woman aged 25 to 39 in good health and CMV-seropositive.

The sample holds a few counts of this clone. This chain links TRBV2 with TRBJ1-1, with D possibly matching TRBD1 (6 bases). The CDR3 sequence is 15 residues long. Trimming stripped 6 bases from V and 4 bases from J, with 18 bases between. From germline, CDR1 is SNHLY and CDR2 FYNNEI. In nucleotides, the CDR3 is TGTGCCAGCAGGGGAAATTTTAGGGGGGGCACTGAAGCTTTCTTT. Protein sequence: CASRGNFRGGTEAFF.

The rearrangement joins TRBV5-6 to TRBJ2-7; 13 bases match TRBD2. CDR3 length: 18 residues. Per germline, CDR1 SGHDT and CDR2 YYEEEE. After removal of 0 bases from V and 2 bases from J, the junction contained 8 bases not matched to a gene. In nucleotides, the CDR3 is TGTGCCAGCAGCTTGGAGGCCCGGGGACTAGCGGGACCCTACGAGCAGTACTTC. Translating gives CASSLEARGLAGPYEQYF.

The chain is built from TRBV5-1 and TRBJ1-5; tentative D call: TRBD1 (5 bases). With 4 bases removed from V and 7 bases from J, the gap between germline ends came to 21 bases. Per germline, CDR1 SGHRS and CDR2 YFSETQ. CDR3 size: 16 residues. CDR3 bases: TGCGCCAGCAGCCCGGGGACTCTCGGCGGAAGGCAGCCCCAGCATTTT. Translated, it gives CASSPGTLGGRQPQHF.

V is TRBV5-1 and J is TRBJ2-6; D might be TRBD2 (6 bases). This CDR3 is built from 15 residues. V lost 0 bases and J 4 bases, leaving 8 bases between the germline ends. CDR1 is SGHRS, CDR2 YFSETQ, per germline. The CDR3 sequence: CASSLGGVGANVLTF. The DNA for the CDR3 is TGCGCCAGCAGCTTGGGGGGGGTCGGGGCCAACGTCCTGACTTTC.

This chain joins TRBV21-1 and TRBJ1-5; the table's D call, TRBD1, was not checked against the DNA. TRBV21-1 corresponds to a pseudogene. This CDR3 is 15 amino acids long. CDR3 DNA: TGTGCCAGCAGCGGCCGCGGCAGGGTTGGGCAGCCCCAGCATTTT. This codes for CASSGRGRVGQPQHF.

The V call is TRBV19, the J call TRBJ2-1; D possibly corresponds to TRBD2 (5 bases). The V end lost 7 bases, the J end lost 9 bases, and 16 bases lay between the germline ends. Looked up from germline, CDR1 is LNHDA and CDR2 is SQIVND (reference sequence). The CDR3 is 13 residues long. The CDR3 protein is CASKERRRSEQFF. The CDR3 region has the DNA TGTGCCAGTAAAGAGCGACGGAGGAGTGAGCAGTTCTTC.

The rearrangement links TRBV6-5 to TRBJ2-1, with D hard to call. In germline, CDR1 is MNHEY, CDR2 SVGAGI. This CDR3 has 13 residues. V dropped 6 bases and J dropped 7 bases, with 13 bases sitting between them. As DNA, the CDR3 is TGTGCCAGCAGGCAAGGCAGGAATAATGAGCAGTTCTTC. Residues: CASRQGRNNEQFF.

This chain joins TRBV23-1 and TRBJ2-7; TRBD1 matches at 10 bases. TRBV23-1 is an open reading frame whose function is uncertain. The CDR3 totals 16 residues. V was pared by 5 bases and J by 7 bases, with 14 bases of the junction left unmatched. CDR3 sequence: CASSYDPGQGLIEQYF. The CDR3 region has the DNA TGCGCCAGCAGTTATGATCCGGGACAGGGGCTAATAGAGCAGTACTTC.

V usage is TRBV30 and J usage is TRBJ1-5; 8 bases agree with TRBD1. The length of the CDR3 is 16 residues. Germline values: CDR1 GTSNPN, CDR2 SVGIG (reference sequence). V dropped 0 bases and J dropped 4; count of bases not matched to a gene: 8. CDR3 bases: TGTGCCTGGAGTGTAAAGGGCGACAGGGGAAATCAGCCCCAGCATTTT. Translated, it gives CAWSVKGDRGNQPQHF. Variable domain in full (rest from reference TRBV30 and TRBJ1-5): SQTIHQWPATLVQPVGSPLSLECTVEGTSNPNLYWYRQAAGRGLQLLFYSVGIGQISSEVPQNLSASRPQDRQFILSSKKLLLSDSGFYLCAWSVKGDRGNQPQHFGDGTRLSIL.